This T cell receptor (beta chain) derives from a study of technical replicates of blood from a handful of donors. The length of the CDR3 is 14 residues. Germline V lookup: CDR1 MGHDK, CDR2 SYGVNS. The table came from immunoSEQ multiplex PCR; TCRdb's copy has only in-frame clones and leaves some out. The repertoire holds tens of thousands of clones, 95% seen once, with over 0.2% in the top ten. The source material was T cells isolated from PBMCs. V and J are TRBV25-1 and TRBJ1-5; the match to TRBD1 covers 8 bases. This TCR derives from a human donor in good health. The CDR3 bases are TGTGCGGCAGGGGCAGGGGGCCCGTGTCAGCCCCAGCATTTT. This sequence encodes CAAGAGGPCQPQHF.